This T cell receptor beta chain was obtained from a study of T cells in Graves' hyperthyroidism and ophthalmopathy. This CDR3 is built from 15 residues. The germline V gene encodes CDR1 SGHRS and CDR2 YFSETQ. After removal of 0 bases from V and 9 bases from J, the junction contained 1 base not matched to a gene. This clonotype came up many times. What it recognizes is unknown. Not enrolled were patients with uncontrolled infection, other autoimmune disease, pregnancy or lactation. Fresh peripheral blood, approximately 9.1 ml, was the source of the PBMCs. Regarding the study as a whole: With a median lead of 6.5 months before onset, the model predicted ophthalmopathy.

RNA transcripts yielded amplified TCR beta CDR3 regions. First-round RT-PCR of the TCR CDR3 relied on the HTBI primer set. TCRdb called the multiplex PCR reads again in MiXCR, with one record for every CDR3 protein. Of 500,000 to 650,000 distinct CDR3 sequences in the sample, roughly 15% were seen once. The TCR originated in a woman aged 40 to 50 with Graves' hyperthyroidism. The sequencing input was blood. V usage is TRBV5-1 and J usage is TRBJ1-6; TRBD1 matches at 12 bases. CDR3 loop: CASSLEGQGASPLHF. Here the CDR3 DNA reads TGCGCCAGCAGCTTGGAGGGACAGGGGGCTTCACCCCTCCACTTT.